This T cell receptor (beta chain) was documented in a study of T cell responses to AZD1222 COVID-19 vaccine. Regarding the study as a whole: The study found Spike-specific TCR breadth and depth rose after two AZD1222 doses. Reportedly, nearly half of unique spike TCRs recognized epitopes outside B.1.351/B.1.1.7 mutations.

To note about this clone: Its antigen is unknown.

Trimming pared 0 bases from V and 6 bases from J, leaving 7 bases between. The CDR3 runs 13 residues. In germline, CDR1 is SGHNT, CDR2 YYREEE (reference sequence). Profiled with immunoSEQ multiplex PCR; TCRdb holds only in-frame clones, not every one. The sample has roughly 160,000 clones; around 89% are singletons. The gene calls are TRBV5-4 and TRBJ1-5; D ambiguous. Sequencing used peripheral blood, obtained 28 days after the second AZD1222 dose. The receptor's source is an adult who received the AZD1222 COVID-19 vaccine. Here the CDR3 reads CASSLESGQPQHF. The DNA for the CDR3 is TGTGCCAGCAGCTTGGAATCCGGTCAGCCCCAGCATTTT.